This entry features one TCR beta chain sequence. These data are taken from a study of blood T cell repertoires in COVID-19. CDR1 and CDR2 from the germline V gene are GTSNPN and SVGIG (reference sequence). CDR3 length equals 14 residues. Trimming removed 4 bases from V and 0 bases from J, with 12 bases in between. Original processing methods: Reference gene primer amplification gave nucleated cell count estimates. Only in-frame clones appear in the TCRdb table, and some are missing; sequencing was by immunoSEQ multiplex PCR. Clone size and V and J calls were adopted from that table, with D and trimming inferred from the DNA. The table has about 250,000 clones, about 80% seen once; the top ten hold under 5%.

The sequenced sample was peripheral blood. The V call is TRBV30, the J call TRBJ1-1; a possible D gene is TRBD1 (5 bases). This sequence originates from a man aged 50-59 years with active or convalescent COVID-19. The CDR3 here is CAWNRDRMNTEAFF. CDR3 sequence (DNA): TGTGCCTGGAACCGAGACAGAATGAACACTGAAGCTTTCTTT.